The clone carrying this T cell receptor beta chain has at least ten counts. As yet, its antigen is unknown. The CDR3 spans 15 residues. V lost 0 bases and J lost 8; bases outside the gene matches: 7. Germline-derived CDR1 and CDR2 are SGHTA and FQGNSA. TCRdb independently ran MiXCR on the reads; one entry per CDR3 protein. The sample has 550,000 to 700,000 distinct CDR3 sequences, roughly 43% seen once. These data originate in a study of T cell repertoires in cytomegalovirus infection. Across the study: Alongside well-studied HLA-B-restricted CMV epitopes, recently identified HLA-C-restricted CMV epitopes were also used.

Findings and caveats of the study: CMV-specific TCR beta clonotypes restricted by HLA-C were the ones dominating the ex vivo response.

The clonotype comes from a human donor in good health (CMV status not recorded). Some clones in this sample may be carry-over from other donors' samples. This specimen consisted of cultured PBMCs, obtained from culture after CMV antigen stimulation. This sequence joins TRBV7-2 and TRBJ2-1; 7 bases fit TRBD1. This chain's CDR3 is CASSLAYNRGHEQFF. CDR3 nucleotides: TGTGCCAGCAGCTTAGCCTACAACAGGGGCCATGAGCAGTTCTTC.